This note documents a single T cell receptor (beta chain) sequence. Investigators prepared the TCR beta libraries by applying iRepertoire HTBI primers and Arm-PCR of CDR3 regions. TCRdb reprocessed the multiplex PCR reads via MiXCR and lists one record per CDR3 protein. The table has about 620,000 distinct CDR3 sequences, 15% to 20% seen once. The record originates from a study of regulatory T cells in long-lasting Graves disease. Time point described: newly diagnosed GD, antithyroid drugs for less than 3 months. Scientists built the TCR library using RNA that was extracted from PBMCs. Xi'an, China, was home to the endocrinology department that provided patients. With 5 bases removed from V and 8 bases from J, the gap between germline ends came to 13 bases. The CDR3 extends over 14 amino acids. Looked up from germline, CDR1 is MNHNS and CDR2 is SASEGT. These same records also appear under a second study, on T cells in Graves' hyperthyroidism and ophthalmopathy. Per that paper: First-round RT-PCR targeting the TCR CDR3 was performed with the HTBI primer set.

J is TRBJ1-6 and V is TRBV6-1, with TRBD1 as a possible D gene (5 bases). The sequenced sample was peripheral blood mononuclear cells (PBMCs), obtained at new diagnosis, from a patient treated with antithyroid drugs. This clonotype was sampled from a woman in her twenties or thirties with Graves disease. The DNA for the CDR3 is TGTGCCAGCAGTCCACAAGGGACCTATTCACCCCTCCACTTT. Protein product: CASSPQGTYSPLHF.